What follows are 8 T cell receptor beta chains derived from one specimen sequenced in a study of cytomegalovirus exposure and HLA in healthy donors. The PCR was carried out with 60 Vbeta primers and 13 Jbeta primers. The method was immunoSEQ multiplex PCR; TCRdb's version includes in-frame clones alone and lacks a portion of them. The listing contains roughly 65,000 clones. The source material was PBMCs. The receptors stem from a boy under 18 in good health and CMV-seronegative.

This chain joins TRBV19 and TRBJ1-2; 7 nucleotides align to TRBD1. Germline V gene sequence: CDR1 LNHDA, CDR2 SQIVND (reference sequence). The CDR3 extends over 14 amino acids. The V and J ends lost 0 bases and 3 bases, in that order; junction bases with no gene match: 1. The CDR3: CASSIDGTDYGYTF. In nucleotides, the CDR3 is TGTGCCAGTAGTATAGATGGGACAGACTATGGCTACACCTTC. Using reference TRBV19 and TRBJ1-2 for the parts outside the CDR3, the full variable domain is DGGITQSPKYLFRKEGQNVTLSCEQNLNHDAMYWYRQDPGQGLRLIYYSQIVNDFQKGDIAEGYSVSREKKESFPLTVTSAQKNPTAFYLCASSIDGTDYGYTFGSGTRLTVV.

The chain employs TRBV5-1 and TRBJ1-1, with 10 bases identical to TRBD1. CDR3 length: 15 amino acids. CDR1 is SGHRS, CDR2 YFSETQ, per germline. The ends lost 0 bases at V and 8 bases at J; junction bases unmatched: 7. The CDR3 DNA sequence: TGCGCCAGCAGCTTGGAAGGACAGGGGGTGGCCGAAGCTTTCTTT. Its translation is CASSLEGQGVAEAFF.

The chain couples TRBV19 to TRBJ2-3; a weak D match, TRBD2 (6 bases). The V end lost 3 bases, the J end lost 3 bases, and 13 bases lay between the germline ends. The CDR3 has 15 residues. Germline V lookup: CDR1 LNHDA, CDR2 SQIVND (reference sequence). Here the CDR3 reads CASSIFGGMTDTQYF. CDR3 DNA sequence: TGTGCCAGTAGTATTTTTGGGGGGATGACAGATACGCAGTATTTT.

The DNA for the CDR3 is TGTGCCAGCAGCGTAGACCCAACAGTTCCCACTTCCTACGAGCAGTACTTC. The encoded protein is CASSVDPTVPTSYEQYF. V gene TRBV9 combines with J gene TRBJ2-7, with D unclear. The V gene's germline CDR1 is SGDLS and CDR2 YYNGEE. This CDR3 spans 17 amino acids. V was clipped by 0 bases and J by 1 base, with 17 bases between them.

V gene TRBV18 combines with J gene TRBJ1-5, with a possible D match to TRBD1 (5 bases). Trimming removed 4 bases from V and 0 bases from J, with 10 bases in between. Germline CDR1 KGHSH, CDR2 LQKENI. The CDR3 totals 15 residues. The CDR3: CASSLQGFSNQPQHF. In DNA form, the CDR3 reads TGTGCCAGCTCACTGCAGGGTTTTAGCAATCAGCCCCAGCATTTT.

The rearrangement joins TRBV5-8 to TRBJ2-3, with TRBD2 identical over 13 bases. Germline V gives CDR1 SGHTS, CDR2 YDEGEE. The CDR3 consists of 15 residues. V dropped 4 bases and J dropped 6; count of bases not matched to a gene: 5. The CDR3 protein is CASSPGLAGSDTQYF. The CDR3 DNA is TGTGCCAGCAGCCCGGGACTAGCGGGGTCGGATACGCAGTATTTT.

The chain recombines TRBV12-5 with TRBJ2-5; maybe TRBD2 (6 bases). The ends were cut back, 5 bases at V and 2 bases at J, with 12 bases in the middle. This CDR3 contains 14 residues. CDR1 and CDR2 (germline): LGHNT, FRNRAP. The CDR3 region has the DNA TGTGCTAGTGGTCCTGGGACTTATCAAGAGACCCAGTACTTC. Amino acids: CASGPGTYQETQYF.

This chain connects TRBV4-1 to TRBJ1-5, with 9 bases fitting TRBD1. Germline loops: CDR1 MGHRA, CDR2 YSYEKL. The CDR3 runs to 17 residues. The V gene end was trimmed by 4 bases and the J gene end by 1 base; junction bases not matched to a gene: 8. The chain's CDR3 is CASSPIQGARSNQPQHF. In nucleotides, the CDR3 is TGCGCCAGCAGCCCCATACAGGGGGCACGGAGCAATCAGCCCCAGCATTTT.